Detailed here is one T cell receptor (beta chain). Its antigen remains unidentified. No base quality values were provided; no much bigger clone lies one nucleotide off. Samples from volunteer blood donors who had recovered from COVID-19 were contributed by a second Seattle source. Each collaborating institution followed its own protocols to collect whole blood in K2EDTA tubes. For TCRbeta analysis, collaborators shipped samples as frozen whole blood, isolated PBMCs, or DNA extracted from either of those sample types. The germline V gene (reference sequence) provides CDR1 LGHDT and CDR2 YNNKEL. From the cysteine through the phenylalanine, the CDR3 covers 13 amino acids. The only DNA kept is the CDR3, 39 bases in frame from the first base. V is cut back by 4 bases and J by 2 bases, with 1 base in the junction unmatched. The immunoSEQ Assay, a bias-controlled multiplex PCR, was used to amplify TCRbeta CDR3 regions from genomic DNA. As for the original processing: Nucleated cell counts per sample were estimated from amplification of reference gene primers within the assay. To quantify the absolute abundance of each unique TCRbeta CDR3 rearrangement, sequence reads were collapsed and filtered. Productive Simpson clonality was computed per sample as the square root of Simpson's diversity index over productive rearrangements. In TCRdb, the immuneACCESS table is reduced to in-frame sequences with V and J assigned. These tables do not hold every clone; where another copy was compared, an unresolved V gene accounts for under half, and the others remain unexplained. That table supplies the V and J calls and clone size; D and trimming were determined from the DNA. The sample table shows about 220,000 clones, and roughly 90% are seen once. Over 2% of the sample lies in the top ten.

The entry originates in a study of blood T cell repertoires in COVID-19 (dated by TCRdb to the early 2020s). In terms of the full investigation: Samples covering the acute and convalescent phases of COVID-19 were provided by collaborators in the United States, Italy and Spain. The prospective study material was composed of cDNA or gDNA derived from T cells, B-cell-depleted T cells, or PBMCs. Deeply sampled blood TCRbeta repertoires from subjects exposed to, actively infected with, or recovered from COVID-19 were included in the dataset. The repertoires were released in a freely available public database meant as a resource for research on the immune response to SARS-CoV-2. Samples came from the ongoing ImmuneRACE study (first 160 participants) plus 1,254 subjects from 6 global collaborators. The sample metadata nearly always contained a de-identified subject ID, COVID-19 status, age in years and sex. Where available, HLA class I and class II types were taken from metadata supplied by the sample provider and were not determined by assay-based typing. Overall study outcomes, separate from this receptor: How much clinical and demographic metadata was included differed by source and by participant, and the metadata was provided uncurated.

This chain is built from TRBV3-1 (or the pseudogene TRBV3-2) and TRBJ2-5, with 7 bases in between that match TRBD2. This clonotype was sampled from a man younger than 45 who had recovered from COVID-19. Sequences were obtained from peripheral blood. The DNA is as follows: TGTGCCAGCAGCCCAGCGGGGCAAGAGACCCAGTACTTC. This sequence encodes CASSPAGQETQYF.